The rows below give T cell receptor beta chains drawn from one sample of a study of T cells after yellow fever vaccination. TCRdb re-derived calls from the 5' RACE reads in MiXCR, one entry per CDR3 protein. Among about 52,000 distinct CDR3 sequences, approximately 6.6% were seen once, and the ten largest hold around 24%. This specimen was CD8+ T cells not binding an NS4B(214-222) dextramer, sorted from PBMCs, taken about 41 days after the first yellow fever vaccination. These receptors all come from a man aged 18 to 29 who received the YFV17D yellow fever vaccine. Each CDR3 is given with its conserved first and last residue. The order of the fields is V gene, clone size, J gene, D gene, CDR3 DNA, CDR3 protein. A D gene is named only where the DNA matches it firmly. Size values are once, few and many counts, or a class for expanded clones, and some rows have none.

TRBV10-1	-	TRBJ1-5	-	TGCGCCAGCAAGTGGGGGGGCGTCAATCAGCCCCAGCATTTT	CASKWGGVNQPQHF
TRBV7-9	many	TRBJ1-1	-	TGTGCCAGCAGCTTCGACAGTCTGAACACTGAAGCTTTCTTT	CASSFDSLNTEAFF
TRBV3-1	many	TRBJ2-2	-	TGTGCCAGCAGCCAAGAGTACAGGGATGGGAACACCGGGGAGCTGTTTTTT	CASSQEYRDGNTGELFF
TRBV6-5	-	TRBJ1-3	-	TGTGCCAGCAGTTACTCCCACTCTGGAAACACCATATATTTT	CASSYSHSGNTIYF
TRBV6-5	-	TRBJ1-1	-	TGTGCCAGCAGTTACTCCCCAGGGTCTCCCTCTGAAGCTTTCTTT	CASSYSPGSPSEAFF
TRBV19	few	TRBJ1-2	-	TGTGCCAGTAGTCCCCCCCGGCGCAACTATGGCTACACCTTC	CASSPPRRNYGYTF
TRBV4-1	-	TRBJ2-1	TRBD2	TGCGCCAGCAGCCAAGATTCGGCCCCTAGCGGGGGGGCTGAGCAGTTCTTC	CASSQDSAPSGGAEQFF
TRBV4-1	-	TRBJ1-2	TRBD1	TGCGCCAGCAGCCAACCCGGACAGGTCACTAACTATGGCTACACCTTC	CASSQPGQVTNYGYTF
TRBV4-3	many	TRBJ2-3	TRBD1	TGCGCCAGCAGCCAAGGCGCGGGACAGGGGGCAGATACGCAGTATTTT	CASSQGAGQGADTQYF
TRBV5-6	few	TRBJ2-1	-	TGTGCCAGCAGCTTGGCGGAGCATGAGCAGTTCTTC	CASSLAEHEQFF
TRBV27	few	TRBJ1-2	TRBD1	TGTGCCAGCAGTTTCTTTGCAGGGGGCGTATATGGCTACACCTTC	CASSFFAGGVYGYTF
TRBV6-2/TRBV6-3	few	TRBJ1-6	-	TGTGCCAGCAGGTACAACAGGAATTCACCCCTCCACTTT	CASRYNRNSPLHF
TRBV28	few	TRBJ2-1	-	TGTGCCAGCAGTTTATTGACTAGAGTTTCCAATGAGCAGTTCTTC	CASSLLTRVSNEQFF
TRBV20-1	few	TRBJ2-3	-	TGCAGTGCTAACGGGGCCCAAGATACGCAGTATTTT	CSANGAQDTQYF
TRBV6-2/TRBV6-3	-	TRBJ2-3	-	TGTGCCAGCAGTTACAGGTTAGAGACAGATACGCAGTATTTT	CASSYRLETDTQYF
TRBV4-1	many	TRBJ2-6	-	TGCGCCAGCAGCCAAGGGACTGGGGCCAACGTCCTGACTTTC	CASSQGTGANVLTF
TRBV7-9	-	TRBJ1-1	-	TGTGCCAGCAGCTTAGCGGTGGATTCGGGGAACACTGAAGCTTTCTTT	CASSLAVDSGNTEAFF
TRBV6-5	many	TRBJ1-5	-	TGTGCCAGCAGTTACAGTAGTCAGGGCCAGCATTTT	CASSYSSQGQHF
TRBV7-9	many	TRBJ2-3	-	TGTGCCAGCAGCTTAGTTATGGAGGCTGGCACAGATACGCAGTATTTT	CASSLVMEAGTDTQYF
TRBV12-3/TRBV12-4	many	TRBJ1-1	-	TGTGCCAGCAGTCGATTTACTTACTCTGGCCAGGGGTGGTCGAACACTGAAGCTTTCTTT	CASSRFTYSGQGWSNTEAFF
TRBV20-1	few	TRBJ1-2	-	TGCAGTGCTAGAGATCGAGGGGAATTGCGGGGCTACACCTTC	CSARDRGELRGYTF
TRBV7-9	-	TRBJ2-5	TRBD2	TGTGCCAGCAGCTCAGGGACTAGCGGGGCCCCTCAAGAGACCCAGTACTTC	CASSSGTSGAPQETQYF
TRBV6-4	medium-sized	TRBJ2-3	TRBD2	TGTGCCAGCAGTGACGGACTAGCTAGCACAGATACGCAGTATTTT	CASSDGLASTDTQYF
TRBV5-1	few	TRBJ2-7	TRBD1	TGCGCCAGCAACCACCGGGACAGGGGCTCCTACGAGCAGTACTTC	CASNHRDRGSYEQYF
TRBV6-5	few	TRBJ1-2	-	TGTGCCAGCAGTTACTCGAGCCACTATGGCTACACCTTC	CASSYSSHYGYTF
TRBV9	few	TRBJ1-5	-	TGTGCCAGCAGCGTAGGGGGCAGCAATCAGCCCCAGCATTTT	CASSVGGSNQPQHF
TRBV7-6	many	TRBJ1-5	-	TGTGCCAGCAGCCCCCATGAGGGCGGTCAGCCCCAGCATTTT	CASSPHEGGQPQHF
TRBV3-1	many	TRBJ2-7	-	TGTGCCAGCAGCCAAGGAAACCGAGGAGGCTACGAGCAGTACTTC	CASSQGNRGGYEQYF
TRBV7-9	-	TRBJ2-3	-	TGTGCCAGCAGCCCTAGTGGGACTAGCACAGATACGCAGTATTTT	CASSPSGTSTDTQYF
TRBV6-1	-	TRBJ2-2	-	TGTGCCAGCGACCCAGCCCAGCCGAACACCGGGGAGCTGTTTTTT	CASDPAQPNTGELFF
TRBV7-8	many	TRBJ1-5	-	TGTGCCAGCAACTTGTCACCAGACGGGAGCAATCAGCCCCAGCATTTT	CASNLSPDGSNQPQHF
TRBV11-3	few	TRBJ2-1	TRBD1	TGTGCCAGCAGCTCCGGGACAGGGCTTTTAGTTGGGGAGCAGTTCTTC	CASSSGTGLLVGEQFF
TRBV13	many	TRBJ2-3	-	TGTGCCAGCAGCCTTAATGGGGGAGATACGCAGTATTTT	CASSLNGGDTQYF
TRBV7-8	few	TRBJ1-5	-	TGTGCCAGCAGCTTACTCGGACAGATCCACCAGCCCCAGCATTTT	CASSLLGQIHQPQHF
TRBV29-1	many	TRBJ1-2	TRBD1	TGCAGCGCTAGAACCGGACAGGGCGGTGGCTACACCTTC	CSARTGQGGGYTF
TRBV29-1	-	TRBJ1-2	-	TGCAGCGCCCAAGATAGGGGAGGCGATGGCTACACCTTC	CSAQDRGGDGYTF